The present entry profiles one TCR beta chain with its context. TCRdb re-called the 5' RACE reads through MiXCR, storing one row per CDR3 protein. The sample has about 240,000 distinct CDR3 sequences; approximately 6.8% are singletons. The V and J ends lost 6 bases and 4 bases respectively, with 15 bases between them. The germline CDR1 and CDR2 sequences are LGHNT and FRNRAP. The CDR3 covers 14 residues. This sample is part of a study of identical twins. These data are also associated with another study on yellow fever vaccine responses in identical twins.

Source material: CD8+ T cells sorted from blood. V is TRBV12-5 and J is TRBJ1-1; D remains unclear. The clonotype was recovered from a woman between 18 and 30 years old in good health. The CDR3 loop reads CASGPPQVGTEAFF. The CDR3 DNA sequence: TGTGCTAGTGGCCCCCCCCAGGTGGGCACTGAAGCTTTCTTT.